A single sample gave rise to the 31 T cell receptor beta chains below, sequenced in a study of shared clonotypes between healthy human individuals. Produced via immunoSEQ multiplex PCR; TCRdb's table is partial and in-frame only. The table shows about 2.3 million clones, with over 85% occurring only once. What was sequenced was naive CD4+ T cells from PBMCs. Subset of the sample: CD45RA+ positively selected. The receptor source for this set is a young man in good health. Some clones in this sample may be carry-over from other donors' samples.

The chain joins TRBV27 to TRBJ2-3; D is unclear. Trimming took 1 base from V and 3 from J, leaving 5 bases between them. The CDR3 is 13 amino acids. Germline CDR1 and CDR2: MNHEY and SMNVEV (reference sequence). The CDR3 here is CASSLYNTDTQYF. CDR3 in DNA: TGTGCCAGCAGTTTATACAATACAGATACGCAGTATTTT.

The chain links TRBV5-4 to TRBJ2-2, with TRBD2 matching 7 bases. Trimming at V came to 4 bases and at J to 5 bases, leaving 11 bases not matched to a gene. Germline loops: CDR1 SGHNT, CDR2 YYREEE (reference sequence). The CDR3 has 16 amino acids. The CDR3 DNA reads TGTGCCAGCAGCGCCCCAACGACGGGAGGAACCGGGGAGCTGTTTTTT. Amino acids: CASSAPTTGGTGELFF.

The chain is built from TRBV25-1 and TRBJ1-1; D is uncertain. The CDR3 runs 11 residues. Germline V gives CDR1 MGHDK, CDR2 SYGVNS. The V gene lost 4 bases and the J gene lost 5 bases, with 5 bases spanning the gap. The CDR3 nucleotides read TGTGCCAGCAGTGTGGAAACTGAAGCTTTCTTT. Its translation is CASSVETEAFF.

The V call is TRBV5-1, the J call TRBJ2-7; 7 nucleotides align to TRBD1. Looked up from germline, CDR1 is SGHRS and CDR2 is YFSETQ. This CDR3 is built from 15 residues. Losses at the gene ends were 0 bases for V and 5 bases for J; bases not matched to a gene: 8. The CDR3 DNA is TGCGCCAGCAGCTTGGGAGACAGGGATTGGCACGAGCAGTACTTC. Its protein is CASSLGDRDWHEQYF.

The chain is built from TRBV5-1 and TRBJ2-7; weak D call: TRBD1 (6 bases). V lost 5 bases and J 5 bases, leaving 20 bases between the germline ends. Looked up from germline, CDR1 is SGHRS and CDR2 is YFSETQ. There are 15 residues in the CDR3. The CDR3 region is CASSWGPRGRDEQYF. As DNA, the CDR3 is TGCGCCAGCAGTTGGGGACCCAGGGGTCGGGACGAGCAGTACTTC.

The V and J genes are TRBV11-2 and TRBJ2-2; perhaps TRBD1 as D (6 bases). CDR1 SGHAT and CDR2 FQNNGV come from the germline V gene. The CDR3 has 15 amino acids. V lost 7 bases to trimming and J lost 5 bases, with 17 bases between them. In nucleotides, the CDR3 is TGTGCCAGCATTCTAGGTGGGGGCAGGACCGGGGAGCTGTTTTTT. Amino acid sequence: CASILGGGRTGELFF. The variable domain in full, with the rest retrieved from reference TRBV11-2 and TRBJ2-2, is EAGVAQSPRYKIIEKRQSVAFWCNPISGHATLYWYQQILGQGPKLLIQFQNNGVVDDSQLPKDRFSAERLKGVDSTLKIQPAKLEDSAVYLCASILGGGRTGELFFGEGSRLTVL.

In DNA form, the CDR3 reads TGTGCCAGCAGTACCCAGGAAAACACTGAAGCTTTCTTT. This encodes CASSTQENTEAFF. This chain joins TRBV6-1 and TRBJ1-1; D ambiguous. CDR1 MNHNS and CDR2 SASEGT come from the germline V gene. The CDR3 sequence is 13 residues long. The V gene lost 5 bases and the J gene lost 2 bases, with 9 bases spanning the gap.

The chain links TRBV28 to TRBJ2-7; D uncertain. Trimming stripped 10 bases from V and 8 bases from J, with 15 bases between. Germline V gene lookup returns CDR1 MDHEN and CDR2 SYDVKM. The CDR3 contains 11 residues. The chain's CDR3 is CATAGTPQQYF. The CDR3 DNA sequence: TGTGCCACCGCCGGCACCCCCCAGCAGTACTTC.

V usage is TRBV6-5 and J usage is TRBJ2-2; 11 nucleotides align to TRBD2. V lost 9 bases and J lost 5; bases outside the gene matches: 2. The germline gives CDR1 MNHEY, CDR2 SVGAGI. This CDR3 has 13 residues. In DNA, the CDR3 is TGTGCCAGTCGACTAGCGGGAACCGGGGAGCTGTTTTTT. Protein sequence: CASRLAGTGELFF.

V gene TRBV6-4 combines with J gene TRBJ1-1; D gene uncertain. Trimming pared 4 bases from V and 4 bases from J, leaving 13 bases between. This CDR3 is built from 14 residues. Germline CDR1 and CDR2: MRHNA and SNTAGT. CDR3 sequence: CASSVTALGTEAFF. CDR3 DNA: TGTGCCAGCAGTGTGACGGCCTTGGGCACTGAAGCTTTCTTT.

The gene calls are TRBV2 and TRBJ2-3; D perhaps matches TRBD2 (5 bases). This CDR3 has 13 residues. Germline CDR1 and CDR2: SNHLY and FYNNEI. V was shortened by 8 bases and J by 6 bases, with 15 bases between the two germline ends. DNA of the CDR3: TGTGCCAGCTTCTTAACGGGGTGGGATACGCAGTATTTT. It is translated as CASFLTGWDTQYF.

This chain connects TRBV6-1 to TRBJ2-2; 9 bases are shared with TRBD2. The germline V gene has CDR1 MNHNS and CDR2 SASEGT. This CDR3 is built from 16 residues. With V trimmed by 4 bases and J by 6 bases, 9 bases remained unmatched. The CDR3 here is CASSAYGTSRSGELFF. The CDR3 DNA is TGTGCCAGCAGTGCATACGGGACTAGCAGGTCCGGGGAGCTGTTTTTT.

This clone was counted a single time. This sequence joins TRBV28 and TRBJ2-3; the D gene is possibly TRBD2 (6 bases). Germline CDR1 is MDHEN and CDR2 is SYDVKM. The CDR3 loop spans 15 amino acids. Trimming took 10 bases from V and 0 from J, leaving 17 bases between them. The CDR3 DNA is TGTGCCACCGACACCGGAGGGCGGAGCACAGATACGCAGTATTTT. Translating gives CATDTGGRSTDTQYF.

The J gene is TRBJ1-5, the V gene TRBV7-2, with D possibly being TRBD1 (5 bases). Trimming took off 6 bases at V and 4 bases at J, with 16 bases between the two ends. Per the germline V gene, CDR1 is SGHTA and CDR2 is FQGNSA. The CDR3 covers 15 residues. The CDR3 nucleotides read TGTGCCAGCAGTACAGCTGGGGGTGGGAATCAGCCCCAGCATTTT. It is translated as CASSTAGGGNQPQHF.

The rearrangement links TRBV18 to TRBJ2-1; 15 bases are shared with TRBD2. Germline trimming cut 3 bases from V and 4 bases from J; bases unmatched to any gene: 4. This CDR3 is built from 17 residues. Germline V gives CDR1 KGHSH, CDR2 LQKENI. CDR3 loop: CASSPRTSGRGYNEQFF. The CDR3 region has the DNA TGTGCCAGCTCACCCCGGACTAGCGGGAGGGGGTACAATGAGCAGTTCTTC.

J is TRBJ1-6 and V is TRBV28; D call uncertain. The CDR3 loop spans 14 amino acids. Germline assignment: CDR1 MDHEN and CDR2 SYDVKM. Trimming took off 5 bases at V and 8 bases at J, with 13 bases between the two ends. DNA for the CDR3: TGTGCCAGCAGTCAAGGCTCGTCGCATTCACCCCTCCACTTT. Residues: CASSQGSSHSPLHF. Variable domain in full (rest from reference TRBV28 and TRBJ1-6): DVKVTQSSRYLVKRTGEKVFLECVQDMDHENMFWYRQDPGLGLRLIYFSYDVKMKEKGDIPEGYSVSREKKERFSLILESASTNQTSMYLCASSQGSSHSPLHFGNGTRLTVT.

V usage is TRBV7-3 and J usage is TRBJ2-7; 8 bases align to TRBD1. CDR3 length: 14 residues. The V segment lost 5 bases and the J segment 7 bases; nucleotides outside the gene matches: 10. Germline V gene data show CDR1 as SGHTA and CDR2 as FQGTGA. The CDR3 DNA sequence: TGTGCCAGCAGCCCAAGCAGGACAGGGTATGAGCAGTACTTC. Protein: CASSPSRTGYEQYF.

The chain links TRBV15 to TRBJ1-4, with a weak D call TRBD1 (6 bases). Germline CDR1 LNHNV, CDR2 YYDKDF (reference sequence). This CDR3 has 15 residues. Deletions cut 5 bases from V and 4 bases from J, with 14 bases between. CDR3 DNA sequence: TGTGCCACCAGCGGGTTGGACAGAGATAATGAAAAACTGTTTTTT. As protein: CATSGLDRDNEKLFF.

The V gene is TRBV11-2, the J gene TRBJ2-7; 9 bases align to TRBD1. The germline gives CDR1 SGHAT, CDR2 FQNNGV. The CDR3 has 14 residues. V lost 5 bases to trimming and J lost 2 bases; unmatched junction nucleotides: 4. DNA of the CDR3: TGTGCCAGCAGCGCCCGGACAGGGGCCTACGAGCAGTACTTC. The encoded protein is CASSARTGAYEQYF.

This rearrangement joins TRBV7-3 to TRBJ2-7, with TRBD1 matching 8 bases. CDR3 length: 13 amino acids. V lost 5 bases and J lost 6; bases outside the gene matches: 6. The germline gives CDR1 SGHTA, CDR2 FQGTGA. The CDR3 sequence: CASSQLGQGEQYF. In DNA, the CDR3 is TGTGCCAGCAGCCAACTTGGACAGGGCGAGCAGTACTTC.

The V call is TRBV6-1, the J call TRBJ2-1, with a possible D match to TRBD1 (5 bases). The CDR3 loop spans 13 amino acids. Germline V lookup: CDR1 MNHNS, CDR2 SASEGT. Trimming took off 0 bases at V and 14 bases at J, with 14 bases between the two ends. For the CDR3, the DNA is TGTGCCAGCAGTGAAGCGCAGGGCTCTCGGGAGTTCTTC. It encodes CASSEAQGSREFF.

CDR3 amino acids: CASSSTTGRWTGELFF. CDR3 bases: TGTGCCAGCAGCTCGACTACGGGACGTTGGACCGGGGAGCTGTTTTTT. The chain joins TRBV7-6 to TRBJ2-2; possibly TRBD1 or TRBD2 for D (5 bases each). V lost 4 bases, J lost 5 bases, and 17 bases lay in between. The CDR3 is made up of 16 amino acids. The V gene's germline CDR1 is SGHVS and CDR2 FNYEAQ.

This clone occurred a few times. Other DNA sequences in the sample encode the same CDR3. The V call is TRBV18, the J call TRBJ1-1, with 7 bases aligning to TRBD1. Germline V gene data show CDR1 as KGHSH and CDR2 as LQKENI. Trimming took 4 bases from V and 3 from J; bases not matched to a gene: 5. This CDR3 has 14 amino acids. The CDR3 bases are TGTGCCAGCTCACGAGACAGGGTTGACACTGAAGCTTTCTTT. Translation gives CASSRDRVDTEAFF.

In its sample, this clone was seen once. V usage is TRBV19 and J usage is TRBJ1-1; weak D call: TRBD1 (6 bases). The CDR3 loop spans 16 amino acids. Germline-derived CDR1 and CDR2 are LNHDA and SQIVND (reference sequence). Trimming removed 7 bases at V and 4 bases at J, with 22 bases between. The CDR3 here is CASTQTWGAPGTEAFF. DNA of the CDR3: TGTGCCAGTACCCAAACTTGGGGGGCGCCGGGCACTGAAGCTTTCTTT.

CDR3 amino acids: CASSYTDEKLFF. In DNA, the CDR3 is TGTGCCAGCAGTTATACAGATGAAAAACTGTTTTTT. The V call is TRBV28, the J call TRBJ1-4, with unresolved D. The length of the CDR3 is 12 residues. Germline CDR1 is MDHEN and CDR2 is SYDVKM. The germline V and J ends were trimmed by 4 bases and 6 bases, with 6 bases remaining between them.

The rearrangement uses TRBV18 and TRBJ1-1; no definite D call. The CDR3 consists of 13 residues. CDR1 and CDR2 (germline): KGHSH, LQKENI. V dropped 2 bases and J dropped 10 bases, with 14 bases sitting between them. Written as DNA, the CDR3 is TGTGCCAGCTCACCATTGGAGGATGTACCAGCTTTCTTT. Its protein is CASSPLEDVPAFF. Full variable domain (missing parts from reference TRBV18 and TRBJ1-1): NAGVMQNPRHLVRRRGQEARLRCSPMKGHSHVYWYRQLPEEGLKFMVYLQKENIIDESGMPKERFSAEFPKEGPSILRIQQVVRGDSAAYFCASSPLEDVPAFFGQGTRLTVV.

This clone was seen once. V usage is TRBV27 and J usage is TRBJ1-2; a possible D gene is TRBD1 (5 bases). V was trimmed by 5 bases and J by 8 bases, leaving 15 bases between them. The CDR3 runs to 13 residues. CDR1 is MNHEY, CDR2 SMNVEV, per germline (reference sequence). The CDR3, as DNA: TGTGCCAGCAGTCTCCGGGACGGGAGGGGCTACACCTTC. Amino acid sequence: CASSLRDGRGYTF.

The rearrangement links TRBV6-1 to TRBJ1-4, with 7 bases aligning to TRBD1. V dropped 7 bases and J dropped 6; count of bases not matched to a gene: 5. The CDR3 contains 13 residues. Germline loops: CDR1 MNHNS, CDR2 SASEGT. Here the CDR3 reads CASNRDSYEKLFF. CDR3 in DNA: TGTGCCAGCAATCGGGACAGCTATGAAAAACTGTTTTTT.

Note on this clone: This specimen includes other DNA sequences encoding the same CDR3. The chain is built from TRBV9 and TRBJ2-7; tentative D call: TRBD1 (6 bases). Germline V CDR1 and CDR2: SGDLS, YYNGEE. This CDR3 spans 14 amino acids. V lost 3 bases and J 3 bases, leaving 13 bases between the germline ends. In nucleotides, the CDR3 is TGTGCCAGCAGCGCGCGGCAGGGGTACTACGAGCAGTACTTC. Amino acid sequence: CASSARQGYYEQYF.

This rearrangement joins TRBV7-9 to TRBJ2-7, with D possibly matching TRBD2 (6 bases). The V end was cut by 5 bases, the J end by 3 bases, with 20 bases between. Germline lookup yields CDR1 SEHNR and CDR2 FQNEAQ (reference sequence). The CDR3 runs 16 residues. The CDR3 DNA reads TGTGCCAGCAGCCACGGGCGGGATCTCCCCATCTACGAGCAGTACTTC. This sequence encodes CASSHGRDLPIYEQYF.

The chain recombines TRBV4-3 with TRBJ2-3; 8 bases are shared with TRBD2. Germline-derived CDR1 and CDR2 are LGHNA and YSLEER. The CDR3 covers 20 residues. V lost 2 bases and J lost 4; bases outside the gene matches: 20. This CDR3 is CASSQFNPGLGLGDPDTQYF. The CDR3 nucleotides read TGCGCCAGCAGCCAATTTAACCCGGGACTAGGTCTGGGGGACCCAGATACGCAGTATTTT.